This T cell receptor beta chain was found in a study of CD8 T cells in ankylosing spondylitis. The germline V gene encodes CDR1 SQVTM and CDR2 ANQGSEA. V dropped 4 bases and J dropped 0 bases, with 13 bases sitting between them. This CDR3 has 15 amino acids. TCRdb analysed the 5' RACE reads with MiXCR anew, one entry per CDR3 protein. The table records under 850,000 distinct CDR3 sequences, around 20% of them present only once. Study results and caveats: Ankylosing spondylitis blood appeared to be characterized by a TCR beta motif of several highly homologous variants.

Only one count was recorded for this clonotype. Its specificity is not known. The sequenced sample consisted of blood, either unsorted or a sorted T cell fraction (not recorded which). This receptor was obtained from a male donor with ankylosing spondylitis. The chain joins TRBV29-1 to TRBJ2-1; D gene ambiguous. The CDR3 DNA is TGCAGCGTTGTATTACCGGAAGTCTCCTACAATGAGCAGTTCTTC. This encodes CSVVLPEVSYNEQFF.